This TCR beta chain was sequenced in a study of T cells after yellow fever vaccination. Study details: Researchers used SMART-Seq v4 Ultra Low Input to prepare fractions that had low cell numbers.

Study conclusions and caveats: A weaker secondary response peaked on day 5, the primary on day 15.

CDR1 MDHEN and CDR2 SYDVKM come from the germline V gene. This CDR3 comprises 15 residues. V was pared by 5 bases and J by 0 bases, with 13 bases between. TCRdb ran MiXCR on the 5' RACE reads and lists one entry per CDR3 protein. The repertoire holds more than 95,000 distinct CDR3 sequences, with roughly 7.2% as singletons. This clonotype occurred many times. Its antigen is not identified. The source is a man aged 18-30 years who received the YFV17D yellow fever vaccine. This chain links TRBV28 with TRBJ1-1; tentatively, D is TRBD1 (5 bases). Sequencing used CD4+ T cells sorted from PBMCs, obtained about 49 days after the first yellow fever vaccination. This chain's CDR3 is CASSPVDRMNTEAFF. DNA for the CDR3: TGTGCCAGCAGTCCCGTAGACAGAATGAACACTGAAGCTTTCTTT.